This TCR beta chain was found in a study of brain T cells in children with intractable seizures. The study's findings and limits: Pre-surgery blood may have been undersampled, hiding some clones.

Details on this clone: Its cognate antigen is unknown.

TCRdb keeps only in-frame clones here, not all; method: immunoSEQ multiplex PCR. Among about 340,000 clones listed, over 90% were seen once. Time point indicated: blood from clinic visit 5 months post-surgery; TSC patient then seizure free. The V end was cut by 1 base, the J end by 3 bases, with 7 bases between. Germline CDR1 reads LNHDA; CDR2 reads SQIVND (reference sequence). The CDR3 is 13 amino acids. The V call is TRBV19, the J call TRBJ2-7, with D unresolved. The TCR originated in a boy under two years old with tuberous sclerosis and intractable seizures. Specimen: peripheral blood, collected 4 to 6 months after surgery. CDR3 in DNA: TGTGCCAGTAGTATAGCGCCTGACTACGAGCAGTACTTC. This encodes CASSIAPDYEQYF.